These 8 T cell receptor beta chains share one sample of origin, sequenced in a study of T cells after yellow fever vaccination. Using its own MiXCR run on the 5' RACE reads, TCRdb lists one record per CDR3 protein. The sample includes around 260,000 distinct CDR3 sequences, about 5% seen only once; the top ten take about 3.5%. The sample was CD4+ T cells sorted from PBMCs, taken on the day of the yellow fever booster vaccination. The source is a man aged 18 to 30 who received the YFV17D yellow fever vaccine.

The chain's CDR3 is CASKGAGRKNSPLHF. CDR3 coding DNA: TGCGCCAGCAAAGGAGCGGGCAGGAAGAATTCACCCCTCCACTTT. The chain is built from TRBV5-1 and TRBJ1-6, with D hard to call. CDR3 length: 15 residues. V lost 6 bases to trimming and J lost 7 bases, with 17 bases between them. Germline-derived CDR1 and CDR2 are SGHRS and YFSETQ.

This clonotype was found many times. The genes are TRBV5-1 and TRBJ1-1; 7 bases align to TRBD1. V dropped 3 bases and J dropped 5; count of bases not matched to a gene: 7. Germline V lookup: CDR1 SGHRS, CDR2 YFSETQ. The CDR3 spans 14 residues. CDR3 sequence: CASSSTGVGTEAFF. The CDR3 region has the DNA TGCGCCAGCAGCTCCACAGGGGTCGGGACTGAAGCTTTCTTT. The whole variable domain, filled in from reference TRBV5-1 and TRBJ1-1, reads KAGVTQTPRYLIKTRGQQVTLSCSPISGHRSVSWYQQTPGQGLQFLFEYFSETQRNKGNFPGRFSGRQFSNSRSEMNVSTLELGDSALYLCASSSTGVGTEAFFGQGTRLTVV.

This clonotype showed up many times. The chain carries TRBV20-1 and TRBJ2-5; D is uncertain. Germline assignment: CDR1 DFQATT and CDR2 SNEGSKA (reference sequence). CDR3 length equals 13 residues. Deletions cut 0 bases from V and 0 bases from J, with 5 bases between. DNA for the CDR3: TGCAGTGCTAGAGATAACAACCAAGAGACCCAGTACTTC. Its translation is CSARDNNQETQYF.

This clonotype was found many times. This chain links TRBV12-3 or TRBV12-4 with TRBJ2-4; 7 nucleotides line up with TRBD2. CDR3 size: 15 residues. V trimming: 1 base; J trimming: 5 bases; junction bases outside the gene matches: 5. CDR3 loop: CASSLVSGFENIQYF. The DNA of the CDR3 is TGTGCCAGCAGTTTAGTTAGCGGGTTTGAAAACATTCAGTACTTC.

This clonotype was counted at least ten times. V is TRBV7-9 and J is TRBJ1-2; a weak D match, TRBD1 (5 bases). This CDR3 is 14 amino acids long. V lost 3 bases, J lost 2 bases, and 10 bases lay in between. Germline V lookup: CDR1 SEHNR, CDR2 FQNEAQ (reference sequence). CDR3 nucleotides: TGTGCCAGCAGCTTGGGGGTACAGAACTATGGCTACACCTTC. Its protein product is CASSLGVQNYGYTF.

The V gene is TRBV12-3 or TRBV12-4, the J gene TRBJ1-1, with D unresolved. The CDR3 extends over 13 amino acids. V lost 3 bases and J 1 base, leaving 6 bases between the germline ends. The CDR3 loop reads CASSFETNTEAFF. CDR3 coding DNA: TGTGCCAGCAGTTTTGAGACGAACACTGAAGCTTTCTTT.

V gene TRBV5-1 combines with J gene TRBJ2-1; possibly TRBD1 or TRBD2 for D (5 bases each). Germline CDR1 SGHRS, CDR2 YFSETQ. V dropped 4 bases and J dropped 4 bases, with 12 bases sitting between them. The CDR3 runs to 14 residues. CDR3 loop: CASSGQGAYNEQFF. Written as DNA, the CDR3 is TGCGCCAGCAGCGGTCAGGGAGCTTACAATGAGCAGTTCTTC.

This clonotype was detected many times. The gene calls are TRBV4-1 and TRBJ1-2; D uncertain. V was trimmed by 4 bases and J by 3 bases, leaving 12 bases between them. Germline CDR1 reads MGHRA; CDR2 reads YSYEKL. CDR3 size: 14 residues. Here the CDR3 reads CASSPAALDYGYTF. CDR3 sequence (DNA): TGCGCCAGCAGCCCCGCAGCCCTGGACTATGGCTACACCTTC.